This entry lists 21 T cell receptor beta chains sequenced from one sample in a study of shared clonotypes between healthy human individuals. Profiled with immunoSEQ multiplex PCR; TCRdb holds only in-frame clones, not every one. The sample holds roughly 2,000,000 clones, over 85% seen once. CD45RO-negative, CCR7-positively selected cells formed the naive CD8 fraction, excluding terminally differentiated effector memory CD45RA+ cells. Material: naive CD8+ T cells from PBMCs. The source is a man aged 18 to 30 in good health. Some clones in this sample may be carry-over from other donors' samples.

The rearrangement joins TRBV7-7 to TRBJ2-5; D is uncertain. CDR1 and CDR2 (germline): SSHAT, FNYEAQ (reference sequence). V shed 2 bases and J shed 5 bases, with 9 bases lying between them. The CDR3 spans 13 residues. For the CDR3, the DNA is TGTGCCAGCAGCTTAAGGGTCGGGGAGACCCAGTACTTC. This sequence encodes CASSLRVGETQYF.

J is TRBJ2-3 and V is TRBV5-1, with D tentatively TRBD2 (6 bases). The CDR3 covers 16 residues. Germline V lookup: CDR1 SGHRS, CDR2 YFSETQ. V shed 4 bases and J shed 5 bases, with 20 bases lying between them. The CDR3 DNA reads TGCGCCAGCAGCCTGGGTAGCGGTCTGGGCATAGATACGCAGTATTTT. Its translation: CASSLGSGLGIDTQYF.

Only a few counts were recorded for this clone. This specimen includes other DNA sequences encoding the same CDR3. The rearrangement links TRBV28 to TRBJ1-1, with unresolved D. CDR1 MDHEN and CDR2 SYDVKM come from the germline V gene. This CDR3 has 12 residues. Trimming pared 6 bases from V and 1 base from J, leaving 6 bases between. The CDR3 here is CASRTENTEAFF. In DNA, the CDR3 is TGTGCCAGCAGAACAGAGAACACTGAAGCTTTCTTT.

The chain recombines TRBV5-1 with TRBJ1-2; 8 bases agree with TRBD1. The J segment lost 2 bases and the V segment lost 0 bases, leaving 6 bases of the junction unmatched. Germline V CDR1 and CDR2: SGHRS, YFSETQ. This CDR3 is 16 amino acids long. CDR3 sequence reads: CASSLALRDRNYGYTF. CDR3 nucleotides: TGCGCCAGCAGCTTGGCCCTCCGGGACAGGAACTATGGCTACACCTTC.

This clone was recorded once. J is TRBJ1-1 and V is TRBV9; D not resolved. Germline CDR1 SGDLS, CDR2 YYNGEE. The CDR3 spans 12 residues. Trimming took off 4 bases at V and 3 bases at J, with 7 bases between the two ends. CDR3 protein: CASSSGYTEAFF. The CDR3 DNA reads TGTGCCAGCAGCTCGGGTTACACTGAAGCTTTCTTT.

V is TRBV27 and J is TRBJ2-3; the match to TRBD2 covers 11 bases. The CDR3 runs 16 residues. Losses at the gene ends were 6 bases for V and 5 bases for J; bases not matched to a gene: 10. Germline CDR1 reads MNHEY; CDR2 reads SMNVEV (reference sequence). The CDR3 nucleotides are TGTGCCAGCAGCCAACTACTAGCGGGAGACCAAGATACGCAGTATTTT. Translation gives CASSQLLAGDQDTQYF.

The rearrangement links TRBV7-9 to TRBJ1-1, with TRBD1 identical over 7 bases. This CDR3 is built from 14 residues. The V gene's germline CDR1 is SEHNR and CDR2 FQNEAQ (reference sequence). Unmatched junction bases numbered 3, after V lost 1 base and J lost 4 bases. CDR3 sequence (DNA): TGTGCCAGCAGCTTAGTATCAGGGGGCACTGAAGCTTTCTTT. It specifies CASSLVSGGTEAFF.

This chain joins TRBV29-1 and TRBJ2-1, with D possibly matching TRBD2 (5 bases). CDR1 is SQVTM, CDR2 ANQGSEA, per germline. Trimming took off 1 base at V and 8 bases at J, with 12 bases between the two ends. The CDR3 extends over 13 amino acids. This CDR3 reads CSVEVREQHEQFF. CDR3 in DNA: TGCAGCGTTGAAGTGAGGGAACAGCATGAGCAGTTCTTC.

The rearrangement links TRBV30 to TRBJ2-1, with 14 bases lining up with TRBD2. The CDR3 runs to 16 residues. The germline V gene has CDR1 GTSNPN and CDR2 SVGIG (reference sequence). With 4 bases clipped from V and 4 bases from J, the junction kept 6 bases outside the gene matches. CDR3 DNA: TGTGCCTGGAAGACTAGCGGGAGGGCCAGGTACAATGAGCAGTTCTTC. It yields the protein CAWKTSGRARYNEQFF.

This rearrangement joins TRBV27 to TRBJ2-2; 8 nucleotides match TRBD1. Unmatched junction bases numbered 6, after V lost 5 bases and J lost 4 bases. The CDR3 covers 15 residues. In germline, CDR1 is MNHEY, CDR2 SMNVEV (reference sequence). The CDR3 DNA sequence: TGTGCCAGCAGTCCAGGACAGGGTGTCACCGGGGAGCTGTTTTTT. This translates into CASSPGQGVTGELFF.

The genes are TRBV27 and TRBJ2-1; 8 bases line up with TRBD2. This CDR3 comprises 15 residues. V shed 4 bases and J 0 bases; nucleotides not matched to a gene: 2. Germline values: CDR1 MNHEY, CDR2 SMNVEV (reference sequence). The DNA of the CDR3 is TGTGCCAGCAGTTGGAGCGGGAGCTCCTACAATGAGCAGTTCTTC. It specifies CASSWSGSSYNEQFF.

This sequence joins TRBV4-1 and TRBJ2-4; TRBD2 aligns across 7 bases. After removal of 8 bases from V and 0 bases from J, the junction contained 4 bases not matched to a gene. Germline CDR1 MGHRA, CDR2 YSYEKL. The CDR3 runs to 14 residues. The CDR3 sequence: CASGAGVAKNIQYF. DNA of the CDR3: TGCGCCAGCGGGGCGGGGGTAGCCAAAAACATTCAGTACTTC.

The CDR3 loop reads CASSETGSTEAFF. The CDR3 nucleotides read TGTGCCAGCAGTGAGACAGGCTCCACTGAAGCTTTCTTT. The chain employs TRBV28 and TRBJ1-1, with D tentatively TRBD1 (6 bases). The V gene's germline CDR1 is MDHEN and CDR2 SYDVKM. V was pared by 5 bases and J by 4 bases, with 11 bases between. The CDR3 runs to 13 residues.

V is TRBV6-4 and J is TRBJ2-7; the D gene is possibly TRBD1 (6 bases). The length of the CDR3 is 14 residues. With 6 bases removed from V and 0 bases from J, the gap between germline ends came to 12 bases. From germline, CDR1 is MRHNA and CDR2 SNTAGT. DNA of the CDR3: TGTGCCAGCAGATCCAGGGGCCTCTCCTACGAGCAGTACTTC. Translated: CASRSRGLSYEQYF.

The chain employs TRBV27 and TRBJ2-1; D tentatively reads TRBD1 or TRBD2 (5 bases each). The CDR3 spans 14 residues. Germline values: CDR1 MNHEY, CDR2 SMNVEV (reference sequence). The germline V and J ends were trimmed by 0 bases and 9 bases, with 12 bases remaining between them. In DNA form, the CDR3 reads TGTGCCAGCAGTTTATCCACAGTTGGGGGTGAGCAGTTCTTC. Amino acids: CASSLSTVGGEQFF.

About this clone itself: Distinct nucleotide sequences in the sample also encode this CDR3. This chain links TRBV6-5 with TRBJ2-2; D unresolved. Trimming took off 6 bases at V and 6 bases at J, with 5 bases between the two ends. In germline, CDR1 is MNHEY, CDR2 SVGAGI. CDR3 length equals 11 residues. This chain's CDR3 is CASSGAGELFF. DNA of the CDR3: TGTGCCAGCAGCGGTGCCGGGGAGCTGTTTTTT.

This chain links TRBV10-3 with TRBJ2-1; TRBD2 matches 7 bases. Germline trimming cut 2 bases from V and 12 bases from J; bases unmatched to any gene: 7. Germline V gives CDR1 ENHRY, CDR2 SYGVKD. The CDR3 spans 13 residues. CDR3 loop: CAISEPLGRGQFF. CDR3 sequence (DNA): TGTGCCATCAGTGAGCCGCTAGGGAGGGGGCAGTTCTTC.

This clone was counted only a few times. The chain couples TRBV30 to TRBJ1-5; D unresolved. The germline V and J ends were trimmed by 4 bases and 4 bases, with 11 bases remaining between them. Germline CDR1 is GTSNPN and CDR2 is SVGIG (reference sequence). The CDR3 has 13 amino acids. CDR3 sequence reads: CAWNGVRNQPQHF. In DNA, the CDR3 is TGTGCCTGGAACGGTGTCCGAAATCAGCCCCAGCATTTT.

The genes are TRBV11-2 and TRBJ2-1, with D maybe TRBD2 (6 bases). V lost 0 bases and J lost 10, with 10 bases in between. Per the germline V gene, CDR1 is SGHAT and CDR2 is FQNNGV. The CDR3 runs to 13 residues. The CDR3 sequence is CASSLDLRGEQFF. DNA of the CDR3: TGTGCCAGCAGCTTAGATCTTCGGGGGGAGCAGTTCTTC.

The chain links TRBV7-9 to TRBJ1-5; a weak D match, TRBD1 (5 bases). There are 17 residues in the CDR3. CDR1 and CDR2 (germline): SEHNR, FQNEAQ (reference sequence). V was pared by 5 bases and J by 0 bases, with 17 bases between. CDR3 loop: CASSITGPMPSNQPQHF. CDR3 nucleotide sequence: TGTGCCAGCAGCATAACGGGACCGATGCCTAGCAATCAGCCCCAGCATTTT.

The gene calls are TRBV9 and TRBJ2-7; D remains unclear. V was trimmed by 0 bases and J by 4 bases, leaving 17 bases between them. CDR3 size: 16 residues. CDR1 SGDLS and CDR2 YYNGEE come from the germline V gene. The CDR3 loop is CASSVGIGIESYEQYF. For the CDR3, the DNA is TGTGCCAGCAGCGTAGGGATAGGGATTGAGAGTTACGAGCAGTACTTC.